Detailed here is one T cell receptor (beta chain). What this receptor recognizes is not known. No base qualities exist here, and no much larger clone lies one base off it. Trimming takes 6 bases from V and 0 bases from J, and the germline ends sit 14 bases apart. In the germline V gene (reference sequence), CDR1 corresponds to MNHEY and CDR2 to SMNVEV. The CDR3 starts with the cysteine, ends with the phenylalanine, and has 16 residues. Of the read, only the CDR3 DNA is kept; its 48 bases are in frame from base 1. These data are taken from a study of blood T cell repertoires in COVID-19 (dated by TCRdb to 2018 to 2020). Regarding the research as a whole: Samples from collaborators originated in the United States, Italy and Spain and spanned both the acute and convalescent phases of COVID-19. The samples were drawn from two sources: the first 160 participants of the ongoing ImmuneRACE study, and fewer than 1,500 subjects contributed by 6 global collaborators. The material from the prospective study consisted of cDNA or gDNA derived from T cells, B-cell-depleted T cells, or PBMCs. Where available, HLA class I and class II types were obtained from metadata supplied by the sample provider rather than from assay-based typing. A de-identified subject ID, COVID-19 status, age in years and sex were almost always included in the sample metadata. Deeply sampled blood TCRbeta repertoires from subjects exposed to, actively infected with, or recovered from COVID-19 were included in the dataset. The repertoires were released in a freely available public database meant as a resource for research on the immune response to SARS-CoV-2. Results the study describes overall, beyond this receptor: The amount of clinical and demographic metadata varied by source and participant and was provided uncurated.

Collaborating institutions collected whole blood in K2EDTA tubes following their own protocols. For TCRbeta analysis, collaborator samples were shipped as frozen whole blood, as isolated PBMCs, or as DNA extracted from either sample type. TCRbeta CDR3 regions were amplified from genomic DNA using the immunoSEQ Assay, a bias-controlled multiplex PCR. The original pipeline was this. Within the assay, amplification of reference gene primers was used to estimate how many nucleated cells each sample contained. To quantify the absolute abundance of each unique TCRbeta CDR3 rearrangement, sequence reads were collapsed and filtered. Productive Simpson clonality was computed per sample as the square root of Simpson's diversity index over productive rearrangements. TCRdb took this table from immuneACCESS and kept in-frame rearrangements with V and J called. Such tables lack part of the clones; where checked against another copy, unresolved V genes explain under half of the gap, and the rest is unexplained. Clone size and the V and J calls come from that table; the DNA yielded D and trimming. The sample records 65,000 or so clones, approximately 80% of which are singletons. Over 25% of the sample is in the top ten clones.

The V and J segments used are TRBV27 and TRBJ2-2, with TRBD2 perhaps the D gene, on 6 matching bases. The sample comprised peripheral blood. This sequence was found in a human donor in a cohort sampled during active COVID-19. The sequenced DNA: TGTGCCAGCAGGCAGGACTACCCCGCGAACACCGGGGAGCTGTTTTTT. Translated, it reads CASRQDYPANTGELFF.